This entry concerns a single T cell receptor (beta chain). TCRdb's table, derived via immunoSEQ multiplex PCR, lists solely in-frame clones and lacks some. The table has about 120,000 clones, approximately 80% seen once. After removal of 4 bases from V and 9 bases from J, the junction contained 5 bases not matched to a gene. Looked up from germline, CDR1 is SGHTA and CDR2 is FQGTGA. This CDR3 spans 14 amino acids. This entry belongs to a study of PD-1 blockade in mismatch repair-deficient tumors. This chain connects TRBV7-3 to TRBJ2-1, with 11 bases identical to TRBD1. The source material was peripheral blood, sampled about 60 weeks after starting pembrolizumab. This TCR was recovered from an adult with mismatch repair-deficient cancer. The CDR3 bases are TGTGCCAGCAGCTCGGGACAGGGGGTACGTGAGCAGTTCTTC. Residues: CASSSGQGVREQFF.